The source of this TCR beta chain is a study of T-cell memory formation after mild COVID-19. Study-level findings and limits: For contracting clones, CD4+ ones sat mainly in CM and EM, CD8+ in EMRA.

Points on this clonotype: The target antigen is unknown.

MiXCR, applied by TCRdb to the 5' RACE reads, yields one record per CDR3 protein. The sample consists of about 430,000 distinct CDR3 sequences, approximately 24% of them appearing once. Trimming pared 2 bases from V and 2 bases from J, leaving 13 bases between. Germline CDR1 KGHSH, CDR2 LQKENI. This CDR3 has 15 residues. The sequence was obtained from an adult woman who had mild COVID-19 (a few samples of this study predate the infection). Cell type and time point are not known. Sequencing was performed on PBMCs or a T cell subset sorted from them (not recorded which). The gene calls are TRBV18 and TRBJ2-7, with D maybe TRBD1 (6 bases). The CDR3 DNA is TGTGCCAGCTCACCATGGGACACGGGCACCTACGAGCAGTACTTC. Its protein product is CASSPWDTGTYEQYF.